These T cell receptor beta chains were read from a single sample in a study of tumour-infiltrating T cells in Burkitt lymphoma. Assay: immunoSEQ multiplex PCR; the TCRdb copy retains only in-frame clones and omits some. The data hold 15,000 to 20,000 clones, with 80% observed a single time. Sequenced sample: tumor tissue. The receptors were gathered from a human donor with diffuse large B-cell lymphoma. CDR3s include the opening cysteine and the closing phenylalanine or tryptophan. D genes are given only for firm matches. Size is stated for part of the rows, as once, few or many counts, or as a class when the clone is expanded.

v_call	clone_size	j_call	d_call	cdr3_nt	cdr3_aa
TRBV10-3	-	TRBJ2-7	TRBD1	TGTGCCATCAGAAAACCGGGACAGGGAACCTACGAGCAGTACTTC	CAIRKPGQGTYEQYF
TRBV15	-	TRBJ1-2	TRBD1	TGTGCCACCAGTCCGGGACAGGCCTATGGCTACACCTTC	CATSPGQAYGYTF
TRBV6-5	few	TRBJ2-7	-	TGTGCCAGCAGTTCCCCAGGGCGCGGGGTCTACGAGCAGTACTTC	CASSSPGRGVYEQYF
TRBV29-1	-	TRBJ2-7	TRBD2	TGCAGCGTGACACCGGGACTAGCGGGTGCCGAGCAGTACTTC	CSVTPGLAGAEQYF
TRBV7-6	-	TRBJ1-4	-	TGTGCCAGCAGCCAACCGACGGGAGATGAAAAACTGTTTTTT	CASSQPTGDEKLFF
TRBV7-9	few	TRBJ1-4	-	TGTGCCAGCAGCTTAGCAGGGGGAAATGAAAAACTGTTTTTT	CASSLAGGNEKLFF
TRBV4-3	-	TRBJ1-6	-	TGCGCCAGCAGCCCTTCCCAGACGGGGCCTTTCCGGTCACCCCTCCACTTT	CASSPSQTGPFRSPLHF
TRBV5-1	once	TRBJ1-5	TRBD1	TGCGCCAGCAGTTTGGGACAGGCTAAGGAGCCCCAGCATTTT	CASSLGQAKEPQHF
TRBV9	-	TRBJ2-2	TRBD2	TGTGCCAGCAGCGTATCCGGGACTAGCCCCTTCGACACCGGGGAGCTGTTTTTT	CASSVSGTSPFDTGELFF
TRBV6-5	-	TRBJ2-4	TRBD1	TGTGCCAGCAGTCGGACAGGGAACATTCAGTACTTC	CASSRTGNIQYF
TRBV4-3	-	TRBJ1-1	-	TGCGCCAGCAGCCGAGGAACCACTGAAGCTTTCTTT	CASSRGTTEAFF
TRBV6-1	-	TRBJ1-5	TRBD1	TGTGCCAGCAGTGAAGCTATCAGGGGGTCGGATCAGCCCCAGCATTTT	CASSEAIRGSDQPQHF
TRBV27	-	TRBJ1-5	-	TGTGCCAGCAGTTTAAGGGCAGTTCAGCCCCAGCATTTT	CASSLRAVQPQHF
TRBV2	-	TRBJ1-1	-	TGTGCCAGCAGTGATCAACAGGGACCGTACCTCACTGAAGCTTTCTTT	CASSDQQGPYLTEAFF
TRBV5-1	-	TRBJ1-1	-	TGCGCCAGCAGCTTGTTGGGGGGGATAGAACGCACTGAAGCTTTCTTT	CASSLLGGIERTEAFF
TRBV19	-	TRBJ1-1	-	TGTGCCAGTAGTCGACTTCTGGGCACTGAAGCTTTCTTT	CASSRLLGTEAFF
TRBV5-1	-	TRBJ2-5	-	TGCGCCAGCAGCTTGGCTGTCGGGATCCAAGAGACCCAGTACTTC	CASSLAVGIQETQYF
TRBV9	-	TRBJ1-3	-	TGTGCCAGCAGCGTGGGGGTAGTCCTCGAAAACACCATATATTTT	CASSVGVVLENTIYF
TRBV11-2	-	TRBJ2-2	-	TGTGCCAGCAGCCGTCTGACAGGCATGAACTCCGGGGAGCTGTTTTTT	CASSRLTGMNSGELFF
TRBV28	-	TRBJ2-2	-	-	CASSFLAEGTGELFF
TRBV15	-	TRBJ1-2	-	TGTGCCACCAGGAGGTGGGAGACACTCGAAAGTGGCTACACCTTC	CATRRWETLESGYTF
TRBV9	-	TRBJ1-2	-	TGTGCCAGCAGCGTAGGGGGGGGCCTTAACTATGGCTACACCTTC	CASSVGGGLNYGYTF
TRBV9	-	TRBJ2-1	-	TGTGCCAGCAGCGTAACCTCGGGACAAAGGTTCTTC	CASSVTSGQRFF
TRBV10-1	-	TRBJ1-2	-	TGCGCCAGCAGACTATATAGGGTCAGGGACTTAAACTATGGCTACACCTTC	CASRLYRVRDLNYGYTF
TRBV14	-	TRBJ1-1	-	TGTGCCAGCAGCCAAGATCGCGGCAGACTGAACACTGAAGCTTTCTTT	CASSQDRGRLNTEAFF
TRBV6-5	few	TRBJ2-1	-	TGTGCCAGCAGAAAAGACAGTAAACTTTACAATGAGCAGTTCTTC	CASRKDSKLYNEQFF
TRBV27	few	TRBJ1-5	-	TGTGCCAGCAGTTTACTACCCAGGGTCAATCAGCCCCAGCATTTT	CASSLLPRVNQPQHF
TRBV5-6	-	TRBJ2-7	TRBD1	TGTGCCAGCAGCTTGATAGTTCGACAGGGGCTGGAGCAGTACTTC	CASSLIVRQGLEQYF
TRBV7-2	-	TRBJ1-5	-	TGTGCCAGCAGCTTAGCCGTCGGGCTCAATCAGCCCCAGCATTTT	CASSLAVGLNQPQHF
TRBV11-2	-	TRBJ2-1	TRBD2	TGTGCCAGCAGCCTAGCGGGAGAGGTAGGTGAGCAGTTCTTC	CASSLAGEVGEQFF
TRBV7-2	-	TRBJ2-2	TRBD2	TGTGCCAGCAGCTTAGGACTAGCGGCTAACACCGGGGAGCTGTTTTTT	CASSLGLAANTGELFF
TRBV19	-	TRBJ2-7	-	TGTGCCAGTAGTATCGTCCATCGATACGAGCAGTACTTC	CASSIVHRYEQYF
TRBV27	once	TRBJ2-7	-	TGTGCCTCCCACGCAGGGACCTACGAGCAGTACTTC	CASHAGTYEQYF
TRBV19	-	TRBJ2-7	-	TGTGCCAGTAGTATAGAGACGGGACTCTTTTTTTCCTACGAGCAGTACTTC	CASSIETGLFFSYEQYF
TRBV9	few	TRBJ2-7	TRBD2	TGTGCCAGCAGCGTGGGTAGCGGGAGCCCCTACGAGCAGTACTTC	CASSVGSGSPYEQYF
TRBV5-6	once	TRBJ1-6	TRBD1	TGTGCCAGCAGCTTGGTTACGGGGACAGGGGGCAATTCACCCCTCCACTTT	CASSLVTGTGGNSPLHF
TRBV11-2	-	TRBJ1-2	-	TGTGCCAGCAGCTTAAAGCCAGGAGAGTATGGCTACACCTTC	CASSLKPGEYGYTF
TRBV5-6	-	TRBJ1-1	-	TGTGCCAGCAGCTTGGACATAAACACTGAAGCTTTCTTT	CASSLDINTEAFF
TRBV5-1	-	TRBJ1-1	TRBD1	TGCGCCAGCAGGGTACAGGGGTGGAACACTGAAGCTTTCTTT	CASRVQGWNTEAFF
TRBV7-2	-	TRBJ2-2	-	TGTGCCAGCAGCTCGATGTTGGGGGAGAACACCGGGGAGCTGTTTTTT	CASSSMLGENTGELFF
TRBV9	-	TRBJ2-2	-	TGTGCCAGCAGTGCGTCTTCGGGTTCGGTGGACGGGGAGCTGTTTTTT	CASSASSGSVDGELFF
TRBV21-1	-	TRBJ2-5	-	TGTGCCAGCAGCAAGGCTTGGAGGGGATGGGAGACCCAGTACTTC	CASSKAWRGWETQYF
TRBV10-1	-	TRBJ1-3	-	TGCGCCAGCAGTAGTTCCTCCGCGACTGGAAACACCATATATTTT	CASSSSSATGNTIYF
TRBV7-6	-	TRBJ2-3	TRBD2	TGTGCCAGCAGCTTAGCCGGGACTACGGCAGATACGCAGTATTTT	CASSLAGTTADTQYF
TRBV5-5	-	TRBJ1-1	-	TGTGCCAGCAGCTTGGATGTGGGGACTGAAGCTTTCTTT	CASSLDVGTEAFF
TRBV4-3	-	TRBJ2-7	TRBD1	TGCGCCAGCAGCCAAGGGACAGGAGGCGGCTACGAGCAGTACTTC	CASSQGTGGGYEQYF
TRBV29-1	-	TRBJ2-7	TRBD2	TGCAGCGTTGAACCACTAGCGGGAATCTCCTACGAGCAGTACTTC	CSVEPLAGISYEQYF
TRBV29-1	-	TRBJ2-7	TRBD2	TGCAGCGTCCAACTAGCGGGAGGGGGCTACGAGCAGTACTTC	CSVQLAGGGYEQYF
TRBV5-6	-	TRBJ1-3	-	TGTGCCAGCAGCGCCGGACGGAGCTCTGGAAACACCATATATTTT	CASSAGRSSGNTIYF
TRBV2	once	TRBJ1-1	-	TGTGCCAGCAGTGTGGGGGGCCCGAACACTGAAGCTTTCTTT	CASSVGGPNTEAFF
TRBV4-3	once	TRBJ2-7	-	TGCGCCAGCAGCCAAACAGTCTTCTACGAACAGTACTTC	CASSQTVFYEQYF
TRBV7-2	-	TRBJ2-7	-	TGTGCCAGCAGCTTAGCCCTTGACTACGAGCAGTACTTC	CASSLALDYEQYF
TRBV7-7	-	TRBJ2-3	TRBD2	TGTGCCAGCAGCTTCGGCGGGAGGGATACGCAGTATTTT	CASSFGGRDTQYF
TRBV7-9	-	TRBJ2-1	-	TGTGCCAGCAGCTTGGGAATACCGATCTCTTCCAATGAGCAGTTCTTC	CASSLGIPISSNEQFF
TRBV7-8	medium-sized	TRBJ1-5	TRBD1	TGTGCCAGCAGTGAAGGGACAGGAAGCAATCAGCCCCAGCATTTT	CASSEGTGSNQPQHF
TRBV1	-	TRBJ2-3	-	TGCACCAGCAGCCAGCAGAGGGGGGAACGGGTAAGCACAGATACGCAGTATTTT	CTSSQQRGERVSTDTQYF
TRBV5-5	-	TRBJ1-2	TRBD1	TGTGCCAGCAGCTTGGAAGACAGGGGAATTGGCCTAGAGGACTACACCTTC	CASSLEDRGIGLEDYTF
TRBV7-2	-	TRBJ2-1	-	TGTGCCAGCAGCTCGCGACAGGACCCTTATAATGAGCAGTTCTTC	CASSSRQDPYNEQFF
TRBV25-1	-	TRBJ2-7	-	TGTGCCAGCACGCGGGGGCGGTACGAGCAGTACTTC	CASTRGRYEQYF
TRBV7-2	-	TRBJ2-7	-	TGTGCCAGCAGCCCCTCGCAGGCCCGACCCTACGAGCAGTACTTC	CASSPSQARPYEQYF